Below are 25 T cell receptor beta chains sequenced from a single sample in a study of T-cell memory formation after mild COVID-19. TCRdb analysed the 5' RACE reads with MiXCR anew, one entry per CDR3 protein. The table shows approximately 290,000 distinct CDR3 sequences, with roughly 8.2% occurring only once. Sequences were obtained from PBMCs or a T cell subset sorted from them (not recorded which). All receptors derive from a young man who had mild COVID-19 (a few samples of this study predate the infection). Cell type and time point are not known.

The rearrangement joins TRBV11-2 to TRBJ1-2; perhaps TRBD1 as D (5 bases). This CDR3 is 13 amino acids long. Germline CDR1 and CDR2: SGHAT and FQNNGV. Trimming cost V 6 bases and J 6 bases, with 14 bases left between them. CDR3 region: CASRLAGGDGYTF. For the CDR3, the DNA is TGTGCCAGCAGACTCGCGGGAGGGGATGGCTACACCTTC.

This clonotype was seen many times. V and J are TRBV5-1 and TRBJ1-2; no reliable D call. This CDR3 region has 17 residues. Trimming left V 0 bases short and J 4 bases short, with 19 bases between. CDR1 and CDR2 from the germline V gene are SGHRS and YFSETQ. This CDR3 is CASSLEASVNLPYGYTF. In DNA, the CDR3 is TGCGCCAGCAGCTTGGAGGCATCAGTCAACCTACCCTATGGCTACACCTTC.

This clonotype was recorded a few times. This sequence joins TRBV3-1 and TRBJ2-3, with D perhaps matching TRBD2 (6 bases). Trimming left V 6 bases short and J 6 bases short, with 16 bases between. Germline V gene sequence: CDR1 LGHDT, CDR2 YNNKEL (reference sequence). The CDR3 is 14 residues long. The CDR3 protein is CASSPGASSDTQYF. CDR3 bases: TGTGCCAGCAGTCCGGGAGCTTCATCGGATACGCAGTATTTT.

The chain is built from TRBV7-8 and TRBJ2-7; no reliable D call. The CDR3 has 16 residues. Trimming left V 5 bases short and J 0 bases short, with 17 bases between. Germline V lookup: CDR1 SGHVS, CDR2 FQNEAQ. The CDR3, as DNA: TGTGCCAGCAGCCAAAGGACGCCTCTGCTCTCCTACGAGCAGTACTTC. Translated, it gives CASSQRTPLLSYEQYF.

CDR3 DNA sequence: TGTGCCAGTAGCCCGACAGGGAGTACCTACGAGCAGTACGTC. It yields the protein CASSPTGSTYEQYV. V gene TRBV19 combines with J gene TRBJ2-7; 7 bases are shared with TRBD1. The CDR3 runs 14 residues. The V segment lost 6 bases and the J segment 2 bases; nucleotides outside the gene matches: 7. Germline lookup yields CDR1 LNHDA and CDR2 SQIVND (reference sequence).

The V gene is TRBV12-3 or TRBV12-4, the J gene TRBJ2-4; D gene unclear. The CDR3 contains 14 residues. The V gene lost 6 bases and the J gene lost 0 bases, with 9 bases spanning the gap. CDR3 sequence reads: CASSPELAKNIQYF. In DNA, the CDR3 is TGTGCCAGCAGCCCTGAGCTAGCCAAAAACATTCAGTACTTC.

This clonotype was found many times. The rearrangement uses TRBV7-3 and TRBJ2-2; no firm D call. The V end was cut by 4 bases, the J end by 6 bases, with 12 bases between. CDR3 length: 14 amino acids. Germline V gene sequence: CDR1 SGHTA, CDR2 FQGTGA. The CDR3 region is CASSSIPVPGELFF. The CDR3 nucleotides read TGTGCCAGCAGCTCTATACCGGTGCCCGGGGAGCTGTTTTTT.

This clonotype was seen only a few times. In DNA, the CDR3 is TGCGCCAGCAGCCAAGTCACAGGGGCCTCCCTTCGGGCCCAGCATTTT. This encodes CASSQVTGASLRAQHF. The chain carries TRBV4-1 and TRBJ1-5; TRBD1 aligns across 7 bases. Germline V gives CDR1 MGHRA, CDR2 YSYEKL. Trimming removed 1 base from V and 11 bases from J; junction bases left unmatched: 14. CDR3 length equals 16 residues.

V and J are TRBV20-1 and TRBJ1-5, with a tentative D call TRBD1 (5 bases). CDR3 length: 14 amino acids. Trimming took 3 bases from V and 3 from J, leaving 12 bases between them. Germline CDR1 is DFQATT and CDR2 is SNEGSKA (reference sequence). CDR3 residues: CSAREGHVNQPQHF. CDR3 DNA sequence: TGCAGTGCTAGGGAGGGGCACGTCAATCAGCCCCAGCATTTT.

This clonotype showed up many times. The chain is built from TRBV7-8 and TRBJ2-5; tentatively, D is TRBD2 (6 bases). The CDR3 covers 14 residues. Trimming cost V 5 bases and J 5 bases, with 15 bases left between them. Germline assignment: CDR1 SGHVS and CDR2 FQNEAQ. CDR3 protein: CASSPHGSEETQYF. CDR3 DNA sequence: TGTGCCAGCAGCCCGCACGGGAGTGAGGAGACCCAGTACTTC.

This clonotype was picked up a small number of times. The chain carries TRBV4-2 and TRBJ1-2; D is uncertain. In germline, CDR1 is LGHNA, CDR2 YNFKEQ. Trimming cost V 0 bases and J 4 bases, with 12 bases left between them. The CDR3 runs 15 residues. The CDR3 sequence is CASSQDPGPLYGYTF. The CDR3 DNA reads as TGTGCCAGCAGCCAAGATCCCGGCCCGCTCTATGGCTACACCTTC.

There are a few counts of this clonotype. V is TRBV4-3 and J is TRBJ2-1; tentative D call: TRBD2 (6 bases). From germline, CDR1 is LGHNA and CDR2 YSLEER. V was shortened by 0 bases and J by 7 bases, with 10 bases between the two germline ends. The CDR3 has 14 amino acids. CDR3 in DNA: TGCGCCAGCAGCCAAGATCGGGGGAAGAATGAGCAGTTCTTC. As protein: CASSQDRGKNEQFF.

A few counts support this clonotype. The genes are TRBV6-6 and TRBJ2-3; 8 bases fit TRBD1. The CDR3 consists of 15 residues. CDR1 MNHNY and CDR2 SVGAGI come from the germline V gene (reference sequence). V gave up 2 bases and J gave up 3 bases; unmatched junction bases: 4. Here the CDR3 reads CASSYQGARTDTQYF. CDR3 bases: TGTGCCAGCAGTTACCAGGGGGCTCGGACAGATACGCAGTATTTT.

A few counts support this clonotype. The rearrangement uses TRBV5-4 and TRBJ2-5; 10 bases are shared with TRBD1. CDR1 SGHNT and CDR2 YYREEE come from the germline V gene (reference sequence). CDR3 length: 15 residues. V was pared by 4 bases and J by 5 bases, with 8 bases of the junction left unmatched. This CDR3 reads CASSPRTTGGETQYF. Here the CDR3 DNA reads TGTGCCAGCAGCCCGCGAACGACAGGGGGCGAGACCCAGTACTTC.

Turning to this clonotype: A read error may account for a junction end that differs from germline. V gene TRBV4-3 combines with J gene TRBJ2-5, with D hard to call. This CDR3 is 15 amino acids long. Looked up from germline, CDR1 is LGHNA and CDR2 is YSLEER. Written as DNA, the CDR3 is TGCGCCAGCAGCCAAGATTGGAACGGTCAAGGGACCCAGTACTTC. It codes for CASSQDWNGQGTQYF.

This clonotype was picked up a small number of times. J is TRBJ2-4 and V is TRBV12-3 or TRBV12-4; D gene uncertain. There are 14 residues in the CDR3. Trimming pared 3 bases from V and 8 bases from J, leaving 14 bases between. In DNA, the CDR3 is TGTGCCAGCAGTTTCTCGGGCCCCCCGGACATTCAGTACTTC. The encoded protein is CASSFSGPPDIQYF.

This clonotype was seen ten or more times. The chain has TRBV6-6 and TRBJ2-7; 7 bases line up with TRBD1. Germline V gives CDR1 MNHNY, CDR2 SVGAGI (reference sequence). The CDR3 is 13 residues long. With 11 bases clipped from V and 7 bases from J, the junction kept 14 bases outside the gene matches. The CDR3 spells CAARRRTGQEQYF. Here the CDR3 DNA reads TGTGCCGCCCGCCGCAGGACAGGCCAGGAGCAGTACTTC.

The table lists this clonotype with many counts. The V gene is TRBV5-5, the J gene TRBJ2-3; 7 bases match TRBD2. Losses at the gene ends were 6 bases for V and 0 bases for J; bases not matched to a gene: 7. The CDR3 loop spans 15 amino acids. Germline assignment: CDR1 SGHKS and CDR2 YYEKEE (reference sequence). The CDR3 nucleotides are TGTGCCAGCAAAACTAGCGCCCGAAGCACAGATACGCAGTATTTT. Translation: CASKTSARSTDTQYF.

The chain uses TRBV5-1 and TRBJ2-3; no clear D gene. The germline gives CDR1 SGHRS, CDR2 YFSETQ. This CDR3 region has 13 residues. Trimming took 5 bases from V and 0 from J, leaving 7 bases between them. The CDR3: CASRETSTDTQYF. In DNA form, the CDR3 reads TGCGCCAGCAGAGAGACTAGCACAGATACGCAGTATTTT.

This rearrangement joins TRBV7-8 to TRBJ2-7, with 8 bases fitting TRBD1. Germline trimming cut 5 bases from V and 8 bases from J; bases unmatched to any gene: 11. The CDR3 is 14 residues long. The germline V gene encodes CDR1 SGHVS and CDR2 FQNEAQ. CDR3 DNA: TGTGCCAGCAGCGTCCGGGACAGGTTTTGGAAGCAGTACGTC. This translates into CASSVRDRFWKQYV.

The V and J genes are TRBV24-1 and TRBJ2-1; 8 bases fit TRBD1. This CDR3 has 14 amino acids. V lost 0 bases and J lost 12; bases outside the gene matches: 6. Germline V CDR1 and CDR2: KGHDR, SFDVKD. Here the CDR3 reads CATSDLLPGTGQFF. For the CDR3, the DNA is TGTGCCACCAGTGATTTGCTTCCTGGGACAGGGCAGTTCTTC.

The chain's CDR3 is CASSKVTKMWGSFDYGYTF. CDR3 coding DNA: TGTGCCAGCAGCAAAGTGACCAAAATGTGGGGGTCGTTTGACTATGGCTACACCTTC. The chain is built from TRBV21-1 and TRBJ1-2; the D call TRBD1 from the table was never checked on the DNA. TRBV21-1 is listed as a pseudogene. CDR3 length: 19 residues.

This clonotype has a handful of counts. A junction end diverges from the germline sequence, so it may reflect a read error. This chain connects TRBV6-5 to TRBJ1-1; 9 bases line up with TRBD1. The CDR3 is made up of 14 amino acids. CDR1 and CDR2 (germline): MNHEY, SVGAGI. This CDR3 is CASAYRGLKTEAFF. CDR3 nucleotide sequence: TGTGCCAGCGCATACAGGGGGCTGAAAACTGAAGCTTTCTTT.

This clonotype has a handful of counts. The rearrangement links TRBV7-2 to TRBJ1-1, with 8 bases lining up with TRBD1. Germline values: CDR1 SGHTA, CDR2 FQGNSA. The CDR3 totals 16 residues. Trimming removed 2 bases from V and 10 bases from J; junction bases left unmatched: 15. CDR3 nucleotides: TGTGCCAGCAGCTTAAGATTCGGGACAGGCGGCGTTAGAGCTTTCTTT. Amino acid sequence: CASSLRFGTGGVRAFF.

This clonotype was recorded many times. This chain uses TRBV4-1 with TRBJ2-3; D is unresolved. Trimming took off 0 bases at V and 0 bases at J, with 4 bases between the two ends. CDR3 length: 14 residues. Germline CDR1 reads MGHRA; CDR2 reads YSYEKL. CDR3 bases: TGCGCCAGCAGCCAAGATCCAAGCACAGATACGCAGTATTTT. This gives the protein CASSQDPSTDTQYF.